The 3 T cell receptor beta chains below were found in one sample sequenced in a study of identical twins. One entry per CDR3 protein results from TCRdb running MiXCR on the 5' RACE reads. This sample yields under 900,000 distinct CDR3 sequences, of which around a sixth are seen a single time; less than 15% belongs to the top ten. The same sample was also studied in work on T cells expressing NK-cell markers.

The sample was PBMCs. These receptors were obtained from a woman aged 18-30 years in good health.

The chain employs TRBV9 and TRBJ2-2, with D perhaps matching TRBD1 (6 bases). From germline, CDR1 is SGDLS and CDR2 YYNGEE. CDR3 length equals 14 residues. Trimming took off 0 bases at V and 4 bases at J, with 7 bases between the two ends. CDR3: CASSVEGGTGELFF. CDR3 sequence (DNA): TGTGCCAGCAGCGTAGAAGGGGGCACCGGGGAGCTGTTTTTT.

This clonotype was counted between two and nine times. The rearrangement joins TRBV29-1 to TRBJ2-3; perhaps TRBD2 as D (5 bases). CDR1 and CDR2 from the germline V gene are SQVTM and ANQGSEA. The CDR3 contains 12 residues. The V end was cut by 2 bases, the J end by 3 bases, with 6 bases between. The CDR3 loop reads CSVEKRTDTQYF. In DNA form, the CDR3 reads TGCAGCGTTGAAAAGCGGACAGATACGCAGTATTTT.

This clonotype has more than one count but fewer than ten. The chain joins TRBV12-3 or TRBV12-4 to TRBJ1-1, with D perhaps TRBD1 (5 bases). The germline V and J ends were trimmed by 7 bases and 4 bases, with 10 bases remaining between them. The CDR3 has 12 residues. CDR3: CASTHGGTEAFF. DNA of the CDR3: TGTGCCAGCACCCACGGGGGCACTGAAGCTTTCTTT.